Given below is one T cell receptor (beta chain) in context. Its matching antigen is unknown. The data were obtained in a study of cytomegalovirus exposure and HLA in healthy donors. PCR involved 60 Vbeta and 13 Jbeta primers. Assay used: immunoSEQ multiplex PCR; TCRdb lists only in-frame clones, some missing. The data show some 97,000 clones, about four fifths seen once. Whole-study findings and limits: Researchers counted 180 or so TCR beta chains as cytomegalovirus-associated. CMV antigen specificity of a few CMV-associated chains was confirmed in vitro. In a later analysis, compared with equally common non-associated chains, HLA-associated beta chains were more expanded.

CDR1 KGHSH and CDR2 LQKENI come from the germline V gene. The CDR3 is 13 amino acids. Trimming removed 1 base at V and 5 bases at J, with 9 bases between. Sequenced sample: PBMCs. The chain links TRBV18 to TRBJ2-7, with unresolved D. The clonotype was recovered from a female donor in good health and CMV-seropositive. Here the CDR3 reads CASSPRRSHEQYF. CDR3 coding DNA: TGTGCCAGCTCACCACGGCGGTCCCACGAGCAGTACTTC.